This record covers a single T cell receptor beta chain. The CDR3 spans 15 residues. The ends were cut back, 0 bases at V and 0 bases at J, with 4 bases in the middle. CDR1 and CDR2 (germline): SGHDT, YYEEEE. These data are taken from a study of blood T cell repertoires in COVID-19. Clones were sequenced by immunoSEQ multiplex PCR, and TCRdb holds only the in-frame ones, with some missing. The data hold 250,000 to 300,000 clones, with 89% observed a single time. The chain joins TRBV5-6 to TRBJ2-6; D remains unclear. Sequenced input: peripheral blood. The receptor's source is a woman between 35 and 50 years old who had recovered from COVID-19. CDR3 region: CASSLVYSGANVLTF. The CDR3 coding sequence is TGTGCCAGCAGCTTGGTTTACTCTGGGGCCAACGTCCTGACTTTC.